Below are 5 T cell receptor beta chains sequenced from a single sample in a study of T cell responses to AZD1222 COVID-19 vaccine. Measured with immunoSEQ multiplex PCR; TCRdb has only the in-frame clones, and not every one. The sample includes over 150,000 clones, roughly 94% of them seen just once. The source material was peripheral blood, sampled on day 0 of MenACWY control vaccination. These receptors were obtained from an adult in good health.

This chain joins TRBV30 and TRBJ1-2; TRBD1 is a possible D gene (6 bases). The CDR3 covers 16 residues. The germline CDR1 and CDR2 sequences are GTSNPN and SVGIG (reference sequence). Deletions cut 6 bases from V and 1 base from J, with 21 bases between. This chain's CDR3 is CACPEPTGGLNYGYTF. Written as DNA, the CDR3 is TGTGCCTGCCCTGAACCTACCGGGGGGCTTAACTATGGCTACACCTTC. Full variable domain (rest looked up from reference TRBV30 and TRBJ1-2): SQTIHQWPATLVQPVGSPLSLECTVEGTSNPNLYWYRQAAGRGLQLLFYSVGIGQISSEVPQNLSASRPQDRQFILSSKKLLLSDSGFYLCACPEPTGGLNYGYTFGSGTRLTVV.

V and J are TRBV7-9 and TRBJ1-1; D is ambiguous. The CDR3 length is 17 residues. CDR1 SEHNR and CDR2 FQNEAQ come from the germline V gene (reference sequence). V shed 1 base and J shed 0 bases, with 15 bases lying between them. The CDR3 loop is CASSLGRDGWMNTEAFF. In DNA, the CDR3 is TGTGCCAGCAGCTTAGGACGAGACGGATGGATGAACACTGAAGCTTTCTTT.

The chain employs TRBV5-4 and TRBJ2-1, with 10 bases fitting TRBD2. In germline, CDR1 is SGHNT, CDR2 YYREEE (reference sequence). CDR3 length equals 14 residues. V was pared by 0 bases and J by 7 bases, with 1 base of the junction left unmatched. The CDR3 coding sequence is TGTGCCAGCAGCTTGGAACTAGCGGGAAATGAGCAGTTCTTC. Amino acids: CASSLELAGNEQFF.

CDR3 sequence reads: CAWSPGVGGYNEQFF. The CDR3 coding sequence is TGTGCCTGGAGTCCAGGGGTGGGAGGCTACAATGAGCAGTTCTTC. The gene calls are TRBV30 and TRBJ2-1, with D possibly called TRBD1 or TRBD2 (6 bases each). There are 15 residues in the CDR3. Trimming stripped 2 bases from V and 3 bases from J, with 14 bases between. Germline values: CDR1 GTSNPN, CDR2 SVGIG (reference sequence).

The V call is TRBV14, the J call TRBJ1-1; D is ambiguous. The CDR3 is 13 residues long. Trimming cost V 4 bases and J 6 bases, with 12 bases left between them. Germline CDR1 reads SGHDN; CDR2 reads FVKESK. The CDR3 DNA sequence: TGTGCCAGCAGCCTTATACCAGGAGCTGAAGCTTTCTTT. The encoded protein is CASSLIPGAEAFF. The variable domain in full, with the rest retrieved from reference TRBV14 and TRBJ1-1, is EAGVTQFPSHSVIEKGQTVTLRCDPISGHDNLYWYRRVMGKEIKFLLHFVKESKQDESGMPNNRFLAERTGGTYSTLKVQPAELEDSGVYFCASSLIPGAEAFFGQGTRLTVV.